Listed here is a single T cell receptor beta chain. Germline CDR1 SEHNR, CDR2 FQNEAQ (reference sequence). With V trimmed by 11 bases and J by 5 bases, 8 bases remained unmatched. This CDR3 has 12 residues. The data originate from a study of response to subunit inactivated influenza vaccine. TCRdb fed the RT-PCR reads into MiXCR, producing one record per CDR3 protein. This sample has around 190,000 distinct CDR3 sequences; about 9% occur once, and the top ten carry 9.5% to 13%. V gene TRBV7-9 combines with J gene TRBJ2-5, with 7 bases fitting TRBD1. This clonotype originated in a man aged 50 to 60 who received an inactivated influenza vaccine. This specimen consisted of non-naive T cells sorted from PBMCs, obtained on the day of vaccination. CDR3: CAGGRGSETQYF. CDR3 coding DNA: TGTGCCGGGGGCAGGGGGAGTGAGACCCAGTACTTC.